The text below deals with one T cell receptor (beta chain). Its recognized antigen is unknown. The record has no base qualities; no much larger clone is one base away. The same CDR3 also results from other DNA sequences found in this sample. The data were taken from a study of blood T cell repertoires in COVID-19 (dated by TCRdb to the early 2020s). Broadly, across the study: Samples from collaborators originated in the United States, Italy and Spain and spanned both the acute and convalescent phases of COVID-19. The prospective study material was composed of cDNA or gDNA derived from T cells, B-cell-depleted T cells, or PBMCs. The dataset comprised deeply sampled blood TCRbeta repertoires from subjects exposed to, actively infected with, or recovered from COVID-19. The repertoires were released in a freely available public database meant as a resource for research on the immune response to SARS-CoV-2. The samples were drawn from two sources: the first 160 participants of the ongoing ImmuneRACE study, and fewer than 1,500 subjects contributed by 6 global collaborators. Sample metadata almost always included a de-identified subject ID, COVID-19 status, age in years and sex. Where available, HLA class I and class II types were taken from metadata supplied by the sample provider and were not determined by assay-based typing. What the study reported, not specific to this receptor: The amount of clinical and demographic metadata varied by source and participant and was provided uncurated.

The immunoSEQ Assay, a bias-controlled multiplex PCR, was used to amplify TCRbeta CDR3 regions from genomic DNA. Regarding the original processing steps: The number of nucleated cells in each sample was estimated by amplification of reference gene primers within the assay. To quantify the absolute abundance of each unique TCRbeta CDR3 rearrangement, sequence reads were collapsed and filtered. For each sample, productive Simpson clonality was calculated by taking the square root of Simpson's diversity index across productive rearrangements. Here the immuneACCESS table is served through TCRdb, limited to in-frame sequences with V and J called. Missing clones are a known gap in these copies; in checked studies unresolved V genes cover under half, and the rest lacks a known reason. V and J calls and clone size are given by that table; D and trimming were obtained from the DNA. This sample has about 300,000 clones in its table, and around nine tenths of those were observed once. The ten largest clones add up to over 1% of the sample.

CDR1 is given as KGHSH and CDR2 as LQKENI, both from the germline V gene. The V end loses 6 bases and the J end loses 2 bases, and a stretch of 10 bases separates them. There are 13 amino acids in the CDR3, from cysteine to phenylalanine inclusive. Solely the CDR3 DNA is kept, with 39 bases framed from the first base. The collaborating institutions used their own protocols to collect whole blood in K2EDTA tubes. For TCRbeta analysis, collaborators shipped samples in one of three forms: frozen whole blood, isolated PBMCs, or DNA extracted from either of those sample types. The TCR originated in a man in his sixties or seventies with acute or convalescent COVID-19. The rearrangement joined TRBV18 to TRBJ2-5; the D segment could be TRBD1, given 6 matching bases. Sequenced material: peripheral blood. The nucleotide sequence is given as TGTGCCAGCTCCCCGCAGGGGCAAGAGACCCAGTACTTC. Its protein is CASSPQGQETQYF.